Listed here are 23 T cell receptor beta chains from one sample, sequenced in a study of OX40 agonist ivuxolimab in advanced cancers. The repertoire was sequenced with immunoSEQ multiplex PCR; TCRdb's copy has only in-frame clones and lacks some. The sample has about 60,000 clones, about 88% seen once. The source was CD4+ or CD8+ T cells sorted from blood, collected in a trial of the OX40 agonist ivuxolimab. These receptors came from an adult with an advanced solid tumor such as melanoma, head and neck, liver or kidney cancer.

The chain combines TRBV9 with TRBJ1-2; TRBD1 matches at 9 bases. The V gene end was trimmed by 0 bases and the J gene end by 5 bases; junction bases not matched to a gene: 17. The germline CDR1 and CDR2 sequences are SGDLS and YYNGEE. The CDR3 contains 19 residues. CDR3 in amino acids: CASSVAAEKTGGHRYGYTF. The CDR3 DNA reads TGTGCCAGCAGCGTAGCCGCGGAAAAAACAGGGGGCCATCGGTATGGCTACACCTTC.

The chain recombines TRBV5-1 with TRBJ2-7; D is ambiguous. Germline CDR1 is SGHRS and CDR2 is YFSETQ. This CDR3 has 16 amino acids. The germline V and J ends were trimmed by 7 bases and 3 bases, with 23 bases remaining between them. CDR3 nucleotide sequence: TGCGCCAGCCGTCCATCCACGAAAACAACGAACTACGAGCAGTACTTC. It is translated as CASRPSTKTTNYEQYF. Full variable domain (remainder filled in from reference TRBV5-1 and TRBJ2-7): KAGVTQTPRYLIKTRGQQVTLSCSPISGHRSVSWYQQTPGQGLQFLFEYFSETQRNKGNFPGRFSGRQFSNSRSEMNVSTLELGDSALYLCASRPSTKTTNYEQYFGPGTRLTVT.

This clone was seen once. The V and J genes are TRBV29-1 and TRBJ2-1; D is unclear. Germline CDR1 SQVTM, CDR2 ANQGSEA. The CDR3 has 13 amino acids. V lost 6 bases, J lost 0 bases, and 9 bases lay in between. This CDR3 reads CSVRPSSYNEQFF. CDR3 DNA: TGCAGCGTAAGGCCGAGCTCCTACAATGAGCAGTTCTTC.

The chain couples TRBV5-6 to TRBJ1-6; TRBD1 is a possible D gene (5 bases). V lost 0 bases, J lost 10 bases, and 17 bases lay in between. This CDR3 is 16 amino acids long. The germline gives CDR1 SGHDT, CDR2 YYEEEE. The DNA of the CDR3 is TGTGCCAGCAGCTTGGGGCCGACAGAGAGAGGGTCACCCCTCCACTTT. Its protein product is CASSLGPTERGSPLHF.

CDR3 sequence: CAWTAGKSPLHF. The CDR3 coding sequence is TGTGCCTGGACGGCTGGGAAATCACCCCTCCACTTT. The chain recombines TRBV30 with TRBJ1-6, with no clear D. CDR1 and CDR2 (germline): GTSNPN, SVGIG (reference sequence). This CDR3 is 12 amino acids long. V lost 4 bases and J lost 10, with 11 bases in between.

J is TRBJ1-4 and V is TRBV7-9, with 7 bases lining up with TRBD1. The CDR3 consists of 15 residues. The J segment lost 3 bases and the V segment lost 5 bases, leaving 6 bases of the junction unmatched. In germline, CDR1 is SEHNR, CDR2 FQNEAQ (reference sequence). CDR3 nucleotide sequence: TGTGCCAGCAGCCGAATCACAGGGGCTAATGAAAAACTGTTTTTT. Its translation is CASSRITGANEKLFF.

CDR3 in DNA: TGTGCCAGCAGGAAGACCTACGAGCAGTACTTC. This sequence encodes CASRKTYEQYF. The chain employs TRBV6-5 and TRBJ2-7; D ambiguous. CDR3 length equals 11 residues. Per germline, CDR1 MNHEY and CDR2 SVGAGI. V was clipped by 6 bases and J by 2 bases, with 5 bases between them.

The chain uses TRBV30 and TRBJ1-3; 8 bases are shared with TRBD1. Germline V gene sequence: CDR1 GTSNPN, CDR2 SVGIG (reference sequence). The CDR3 sequence is 14 residues long. After removal of 6 bases from V and 0 bases from J, the junction contained 4 bases not matched to a gene. As DNA, the CDR3 is TGTGCCTGCAGGGACAGGAGCTCTGGAAACACCATATATTTT. Amino acids: CACRDRSSGNTIYF.

The V and J genes are TRBV5-4 and TRBJ1-6, with D possibly matching TRBD1 (5 bases). V dropped 0 bases and J dropped 10 bases, with 17 bases sitting between them. The CDR3 sequence is 16 residues long. Germline CDR1 and CDR2: SGHNT and YYREEE (reference sequence). The CDR3 is CASSLGPTERGSPLHF. The CDR3 DNA reads as TGTGCCAGCAGCTTGGGGCCGACAGAGAGAGGGTCACCCCTCCACTTT. Looking up the rest from reference TRBV5-4 and TRBJ1-6 gives the full variable domain: ETGVTQSPTHLIKTRGQQVTLRCSSQSGHNTVSWYQQALGQGPQFIFQYYREEENGRGNFPPRFSGLQFPNYSSELNVNALELDDSALYLCASSLGPTERGSPLHFGNGTRLTVT.

The rearrangement uses TRBV12-5 and TRBJ2-5; D remains unclear. V was clipped by 2 bases and J by 3 bases, with 22 bases between them. Looked up from germline, CDR1 is LGHNT and CDR2 is FRNRAP. The CDR3 length is 18 residues. CDR3 sequence (DNA): TGTGCTAGTGGTTTGTTTGATGGGTTAACCGATATCAAAGAGACCCAGTACTTC. As protein: CASGLFDGLTDIKETQYF. Full variable domain (missing parts from reference TRBV12-5 and TRBJ2-5): DARVTQTPRHKVTEMGQEVTMRCQPILGHNTVFWYRQTMMQGLELLAYFRNRAPLDDSGMPKDRFSAEMPDATLATLKIQPSEPRDSAVYFCASGLFDGLTDIKETQYFGPGTRLLVL.

The chain employs TRBV7-9 and TRBJ2-7, with 11 bases that match TRBD1. CDR1 is SEHNR, CDR2 FQNEAQ, per germline (reference sequence). The V segment lost 3 bases and the J segment 3 bases; nucleotides outside the gene matches: 4. The CDR3 is 15 amino acids. CDR3 in amino acids: CASSLGQGGFYEQYF. As DNA, the CDR3 is TGTGCCAGCAGCTTGGGACAGGGGGGATTCTACGAGCAGTACTTC. The variable domain in full, completed from reference TRBV7-9 and TRBJ2-7, reads DTGVSQNPRHKITKRGQNVTFRCDPISEHNRLYWYRQTLGQGPEFLTYFQNEAQLEKSRLLSDRFSAERPKGSFSTLEIQRTEQGDSAMYLCASSLGQGGFYEQYFGPGTRLTVT.

The rearrangement uses TRBV5-1 and TRBJ1-3, with 7 bases aligning to TRBD1. Trimming cost V 3 bases and J 2 bases; bases outside gene matches: 5. This CDR3 comprises 15 residues. CDR1 is SGHRS and CDR2 is YFSETQ in the germline V gene. For the CDR3, the DNA is TGCGCCAGCAGCTCCTCCGGGACAGCTGGAAACACCATATATTTT. Translating gives CASSSSGTAGNTIYF.

The J gene is TRBJ2-7, the V gene TRBV9; tentatively, D is TRBD1 or TRBD2 (6 bases each). Deletions cut 0 bases from V and 6 bases from J, with 13 bases between. The CDR3 has 14 amino acids. CDR1 and CDR2 from the germline V gene are SGDLS and YYNGEE. The CDR3 here is CASSVGGGPGEQYF. The CDR3 bases are TGTGCCAGCAGCGTAGGTGGGGGGCCGGGCGAGCAGTACTTC.

This chain connects TRBV15 to TRBJ1-2; D gene ambiguous. CDR1 and CDR2 (germline): LNHNV, YYDKDF (reference sequence). Trimming removed 0 bases at V and 8 bases at J, with 10 bases between. The CDR3 is 13 residues long. In DNA, the CDR3 is TGTGCCACCAGCAGAGAACGGGTGAGCGGCTACACCTTC. Its translation is CATSRERVSGYTF.

The rearrangement uses TRBV5-1 and TRBJ1-5; unclear D gene. This CDR3 is built from 15 residues. Trimming removed 0 bases at V and 3 bases at J, with 10 bases between. Per germline, CDR1 SGHRS and CDR2 YFSETQ. This chain's CDR3 is CASSLVSGPNQPQHF. CDR3 DNA: TGCGCCAGCAGCTTGGTATCGGGTCCCAATCAGCCCCAGCATTTT.

V gene TRBV11-2 combines with J gene TRBJ1-2; perhaps TRBD1 as D (6 bases). V shed 0 bases and J shed 4 bases, with 18 bases lying between them. Per the germline V gene, CDR1 is SGHAT and CDR2 is FQNNGV. The CDR3 loop spans 17 amino acids. CDR3 residues: CASSLDRRAGDTYGYTF. In nucleotides, the CDR3 is TGTGCCAGCAGCTTAGATCGCAGAGCAGGGGATACCTATGGCTACACCTTC.

The chain links TRBV4-2 to TRBJ1-5; D uncertain. The CDR3 is made up of 16 amino acids. Trimming shortened V by 0 bases and J by 0 bases, and 9 bases separated the two germline ends. In germline, CDR1 is LGHNA, CDR2 YNFKEQ. CDR3 DNA sequence: TGTGCCAGCAGCCAAGATCACACGACTAGCAATCAGCCCCAGCATTTT. Amino acids: CASSQDHTTSNQPQHF.

The rearrangement uses TRBV5-8 and TRBJ2-7; 7 bases fit TRBD2. CDR3 length equals 15 residues. Trimming removed 4 bases from V and 2 bases from J; junction bases left unmatched: 9. CDR1 and CDR2 (germline): SGHTS, YDEGEE. The CDR3, as DNA: TGTGCCAGCAGCCTGCCCCAGCGGGGCGCCTACGAGCAGTACTTC. It is translated as CASSLPQRGAYEQYF.

The chain is built from TRBV28 and TRBJ2-7; TRBD1 is a possible D gene (5 bases). Germline CDR1 is MDHEN and CDR2 is SYDVKM. The ends were cut back, 5 bases at V and 1 base at J, with 12 bases in the middle. The CDR3 has 14 amino acids. CDR3 DNA sequence: TGTGCCAGCAGTGGGCAGGGCGAGTCCTACGAGCAGTACTTC. Its translation: CASSGQGESYEQYF.

This clone turned up a few times. The chain carries TRBV5-6 and TRBJ1-6, with unresolved D. V gave up 0 bases and J gave up 12 bases, with 10 bases separating them. The CDR3 sequence is 13 residues long. Germline assignment: CDR1 SGHDT and CDR2 YYEEEE. The CDR3 region is CASSLGQGRPLHF. In DNA form, the CDR3 reads TGTGCCAGCAGCTTGGGGCAAGGTAGACCCCTCCACTTT.

The chain links TRBV6-6 to TRBJ1-6; no firm D call. The germline gives CDR1 MNHNY, CDR2 SVGAGI (reference sequence). Trimming pared 6 bases from V and 5 bases from J, leaving 11 bases between. CDR3 length equals 14 residues. This CDR3 is CASSYTADNSPLHF. The CDR3, as DNA: TGTGCCAGCAGCTACACGGCGGATAATTCACCCCTCCACTTT.

This clone showed up just once. CDR3 in amino acids: CASSLRSVAYNEQFF. The CDR3 DNA sequence: TGTGCCAGCAGCTTAAGATCGGTAGCCTACAATGAGCAGTTCTTC. The J gene is TRBJ2-1, the V gene TRBV7-2; D is unclear. V lost 2 bases to trimming and J lost 2 bases, with 10 bases between them. CDR1 and CDR2 from the germline V gene are SGHTA and FQGNSA. The CDR3 runs 15 residues.

The chain couples TRBV19 to TRBJ1-1; 8 nucleotides align to TRBD1. This CDR3 comprises 15 residues. With 4 bases clipped from V and 4 bases from J, the junction kept 8 bases outside the gene matches. Germline V gene data show CDR1 as LNHDA and CDR2 as SQIVND (reference sequence). This CDR3 reads CASSTPTGGGTEAFF. The CDR3 DNA is TGTGCCAGTAGTACTCCTACAGGGGGGGGCACTGAAGCTTTCTTT.